The T cell receptor (beta chain) under discussion was sequenced for a study of blood T cell repertoires in COVID-19. Study overall: In each case, the material was cDNA or gDNA derived from T cells, B-cell-depleted T cells, or PBMCs.

Recovered participants had two consecutive negative NP/OP PCR tests, healthcare professional clearance, or symptom resolution. Profiling relied on immunoSEQ multiplex PCR, and the TCRdb table lists in-frame clones only, not all of them. The sample lists roughly 200,000 clones, approximately 90% occurring once. V lost 6 bases and J lost 4; bases outside the gene matches: 5. The CDR3 is 14 amino acids. The germline gives CDR1 MDHEN, CDR2 SYDVKM. This chain links TRBV28 with TRBJ2-2, with 7 bases that match TRBD1. Sequenced material: PBMCs or T cells enriched from blood (not recorded which). The sequence came from a man between 25 and 39 years old who had recovered from COVID-19. The CDR3 is CASRTRGSTGELFF. CDR3 coding DNA: TGTGCCAGCAGGACCAGGGGGTCCACCGGGGAGCTGTTTTTT.